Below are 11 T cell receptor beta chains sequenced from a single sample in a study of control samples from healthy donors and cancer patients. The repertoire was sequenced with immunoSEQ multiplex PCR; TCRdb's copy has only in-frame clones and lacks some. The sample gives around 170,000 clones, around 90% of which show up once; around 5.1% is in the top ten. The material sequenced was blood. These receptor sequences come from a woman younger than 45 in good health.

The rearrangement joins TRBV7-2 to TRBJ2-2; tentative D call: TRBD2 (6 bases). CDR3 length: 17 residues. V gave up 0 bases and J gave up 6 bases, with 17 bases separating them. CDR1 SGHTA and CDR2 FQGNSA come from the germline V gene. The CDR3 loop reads CASSLAEGLATPGELFF. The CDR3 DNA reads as TGTGCCAGCAGCTTAGCCGAGGGGCTAGCGACCCCCGGGGAGCTGTTTTTT.

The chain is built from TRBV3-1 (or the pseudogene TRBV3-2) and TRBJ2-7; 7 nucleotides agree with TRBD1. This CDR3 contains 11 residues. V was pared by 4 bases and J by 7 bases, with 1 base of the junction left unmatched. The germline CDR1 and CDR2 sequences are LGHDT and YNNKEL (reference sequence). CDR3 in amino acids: CASSRGQEQYV. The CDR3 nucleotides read TGTGCCAGCAGCCGGGGACAGGAGCAGTACGTC.

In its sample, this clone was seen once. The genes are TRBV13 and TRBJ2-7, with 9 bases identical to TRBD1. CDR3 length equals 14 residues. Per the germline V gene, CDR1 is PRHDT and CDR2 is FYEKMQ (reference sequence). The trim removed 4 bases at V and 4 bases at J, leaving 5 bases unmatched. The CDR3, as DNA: TGTGCCAGCAGCTGGGACAGGGTGACATACGAGCAGTACTTC. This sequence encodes CASSWDRVTYEQYF. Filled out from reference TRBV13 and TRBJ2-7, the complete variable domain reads AAGVIQSPRHLIKEKRETATLKCYPIPRHDTVYWYQQGPGQDPQFLISFYEKMQSDKGSIPDRFSAQQFSDYHSELNMSSLELGDSALYFCASSWDRVTYEQYFGPGTRLTVT.

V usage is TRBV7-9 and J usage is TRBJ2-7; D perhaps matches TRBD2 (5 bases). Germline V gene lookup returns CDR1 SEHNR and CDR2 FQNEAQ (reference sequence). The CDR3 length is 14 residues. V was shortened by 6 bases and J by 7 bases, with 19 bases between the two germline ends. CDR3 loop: CASSHNYEGKEQYF. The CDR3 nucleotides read TGTGCCAGCAGTCATAACTATGAGGGCAAAGAGCAGTACTTC.

The CDR3 DNA reads as TGTGCCACCAGTGACCCCCAAAACCGGGACAGGGGTGGAGATACGCAGTATTTT. Translation: CATSDPQNRDRGGDTQYF. J is TRBJ2-3 and V is TRBV24-1, with 10 bases fitting TRBD1. With 4 bases clipped from V and 5 bases from J, the junction kept 14 bases outside the gene matches. This CDR3 has 18 amino acids. Germline CDR1 is KGHDR and CDR2 is SFDVKD.

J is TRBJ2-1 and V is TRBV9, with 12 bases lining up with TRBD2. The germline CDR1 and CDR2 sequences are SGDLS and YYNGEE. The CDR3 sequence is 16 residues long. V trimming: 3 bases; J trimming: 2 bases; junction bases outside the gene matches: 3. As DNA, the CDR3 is TGTGCCAGCAGCGCCCTAGCGGGAGGGGCCTACAATGAGCAGTTCTTC. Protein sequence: CASSALAGGAYNEQFF.

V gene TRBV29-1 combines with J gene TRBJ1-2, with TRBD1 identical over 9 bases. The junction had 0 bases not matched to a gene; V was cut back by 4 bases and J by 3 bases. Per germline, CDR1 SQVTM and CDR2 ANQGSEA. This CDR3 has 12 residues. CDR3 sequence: CSVGTGDYGYTF. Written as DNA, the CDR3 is TGCAGCGTTGGGACAGGGGACTATGGCTACACCTTC.

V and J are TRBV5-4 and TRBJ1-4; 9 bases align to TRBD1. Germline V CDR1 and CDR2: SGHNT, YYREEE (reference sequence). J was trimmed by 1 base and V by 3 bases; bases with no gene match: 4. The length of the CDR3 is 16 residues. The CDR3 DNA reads TGTGCCAGCAGCTCGGGACAGGGAGGAACTAATGAAAAACTGTTTTTT. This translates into CASSSGQGGTNEKLFF.

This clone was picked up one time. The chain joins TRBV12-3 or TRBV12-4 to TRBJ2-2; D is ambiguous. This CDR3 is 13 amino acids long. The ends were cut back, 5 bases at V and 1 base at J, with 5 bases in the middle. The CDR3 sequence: CASSGLNTGELFF. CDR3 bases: TGTGCCAGCAGTGGCTTGAACACCGGGGAGCTGTTTTTT.

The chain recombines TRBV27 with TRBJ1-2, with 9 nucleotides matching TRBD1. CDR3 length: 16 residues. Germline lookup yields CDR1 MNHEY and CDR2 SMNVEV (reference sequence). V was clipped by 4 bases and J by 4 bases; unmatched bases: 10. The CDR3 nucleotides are TGTGCCAGCAGTTCCCACAGGGGGCCGAACTTCTATGGCTACACCTTC. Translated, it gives CASSSHRGPNFYGYTF.

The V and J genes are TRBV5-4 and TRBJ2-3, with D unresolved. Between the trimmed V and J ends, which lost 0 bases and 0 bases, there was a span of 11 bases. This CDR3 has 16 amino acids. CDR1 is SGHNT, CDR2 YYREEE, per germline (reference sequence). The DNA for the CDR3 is TGTGCCAGCAGCTTGGGTGGCAGTCCTAGCACAGATACGCAGTATTTT. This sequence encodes CASSLGGSPSTDTQYF.